Listed below are T cell receptor beta chains from one sample, sequenced in a study of cytomegalovirus exposure and HLA in healthy donors. Clones were sequenced by immunoSEQ multiplex PCR, and TCRdb holds only the in-frame ones, with some missing. The sample lists 130,000 to 150,000 clones, around four fifths occurring once. The specimen sequenced was PBMCs. The receptors come from a boy aged 2 to 10 in good health and CMV-seronegative. Each CDR3 is given with its conserved first and last residue. D genes are given only for firm matches. Part of the rows lack a size; the others show once, few, many or a class for expanded clones.

v_call	d_call	clone_size	j_call	cdr3_nt	cdr3_aa
TRBV18	TRBD1	.	TRBJ1-3	TGTGCCAGCTCACCCGACAGGGCTGGAAACACCATATATTTT	CASSPDRAGNTIYF
TRBV5-6	.	.	TRBJ1-2	TGTGCCAGCAGCTTGGCCAATGGGAGAGGTGGCTACACCTTC	CASSLANGRGGYTF
TRBV29-1	.	once	TRBJ1-1	TGCAGCGTTCCCAAAGGAGGACAGCCTAACACTGAAGCTTTCTTT	CSVPKGGQPNTEAFF
TRBV6-4	TRBD1	.	TRBJ2-3	TGTGCCAGCAGTGACTCGGGACAGGGCACAGATACGCAGTATTTT	CASSDSGQGTDTQYF
TRBV11-2	TRBD2	.	TRBJ2-1	TGTGCCAGCAGCTTAGTTGGACTAGCGGGAGTGTTCTTC	CASSLVGLAGVFF
TRBV28	.	.	TRBJ2-7	TGTGCCAGCAGTTTAACGGGAGCGGAAGCCTACGAGCAGTACTTC	CASSLTGAEAYEQYF
TRBV9	TRBD2	few	TRBJ2-3	TGTGCCAGCAGCCCCCGATGGGCGGGAGCGAGCACAGATACGCAGTATTTT	CASSPRWAGASTDTQYF
TRBV5-5	.	.	TRBJ2-7	TGTGCCAGCAGCTTGGGGCAGGGTTTCTACGAGCAGTACTTC	CASSLGQGFYEQYF
TRBV5-6	TRBD2	.	TRBJ2-1	TGTGCCAGTCATACAGGACTAGCCTTGCAGTTCTTC	CASHTGLALQFF
TRBV5-4	.	.	TRBJ2-7	TGTGCCAGCAGCTTTTTAGCGTCACCCCACGAGCAGTACTTC	CASSFLASPHEQYF
TRBV6-1	.	.	TRBJ2-7	TGTGCCAGCAGGCCCGAGACCTACGAGCAGTACTTC	CASRPETYEQYF
TRBV25-1	TRBD1	.	TRBJ1-2	TGTGCCAGCAGTGGCACAGGGGCCCCATCCTCTAACTATGGCTACACCTTC	CASSGTGAPSSNYGYTF
TRBV7-2	TRBD2	.	TRBJ2-7	TGTGCCAGCAGCTTAATGGCGGGGGGGCCTTCCGAGCAGTACTTC	CASSLMAGGPSEQYF
TRBV5-4	TRBD1	.	TRBJ2-5	TGTGCCAGCAGCTTGGCAAGGGGGCTAGTGGAGACCCAGTACTTC	CASSLARGLVETQYF
TRBV9	TRBD1	.	TRBJ1-5	TGTGCCAGCAGCGTAGATGGACAGGGAAATCAGCCCCAGCATTTT	CASSVDGQGNQPQHF
TRBV7-6	TRBD1	.	TRBJ2-3	TGTGCCAGCAGCCCCAGGGGGTACCGAACGCAGTATTTT	CASSPRGYRTQYF
TRBV6-5	TRBD1	once	TRBJ1-1	TGTGCCAGCAGTTACGTTGTAGGGGGCGTGAAGGCTGAAGCTTTCTTT	CASSYVVGGVKAEAFF
TRBV21-1	.	once	TRBJ2-7	TGTGCCAGCAGCAAAGTCGCGGGCTCCTACGAGCAGTACTTC	CASSKVAGSYEQYF
TRBV9	TRBD1	.	TRBJ1-2	TGTGCCAGCAGCGTAGTCCTTGACAGGGGTAATGGCTACACCTTC	CASSVVLDRGNGYTF
TRBV6-5	.	.	TRBJ1-1	TGTGCCAGCAGTTACGGGGCAGGGAAAGCTTTCTTT	CASSYGAGKAFF
TRBV11-3	.	.	TRBJ2-7	TGTGCCAGCAGCCCAAAAGGTACAGGTCGCTACGAGCAGTACTTC	CASSPKGTGRYEQYF
TRBV27	.	.	TRBJ1-5	TGTGCCAGCAGTTCGCCCCCCCGGACATATCATCAGCCCCAGCATTTT	CASSSPPRTYHQPQHF
TRBV28	TRBD2	.	TRBJ2-3	TGTGCCAGCAGGTTACCGGGACTAGCGGGGGGCGCGGATACGCAGTATTTT	CASRLPGLAGGADTQYF
TRBV11-2	.	.	TRBJ1-6	TGTGCCAGCAGCTTAGTGTTGGGTGCGGTTGATTCACCCCTCCACTTT	CASSLVLGAVDSPLHF
TRBV10-3	.	.	TRBJ2-1	TGTGCCATCAGTGGGGAGTCTCATGAGCAGTTCTTC	CAISGESHEQFF
TRBV7-3	.	.	TRBJ1-2	TGTGCCAGCAGCCCCTACACTCGACAGGATTATGGCTACACCTTC	CASSPYTRQDYGYTF
TRBV27	TRBD1	.	TRBJ1-2	TGTGCCAGCAGTTCCCGGGACAGGGTCTACGGCTACACCTTC	CASSSRDRVYGYTF
TRBV5-5	.	.	TRBJ2-5	TGTGCCAGCAGCTTCGGGGATCCGCAAGAGACCCAGTACTTC	CASSFGDPQETQYF
TRBV10-1	.	.	TRBJ2-7	TGCGCCAGCAGTGAGCAGACAGGACGTCTCCCCTACGAGCAGTACTTC	CASSEQTGRLPYEQYF
TRBV7-6	.	.	TRBJ2-1	TGTGCCAGCAGCCCTGACAGGTTATCCCGCAATGAGCAGTTCTTC	CASSPDRLSRNEQFF
TRBV9	.	.	TRBJ2-7	TGTGCCAGCAGCGATCGTCCTAGCCCAGTCGACGAGCAGTACTTC	CASSDRPSPVDEQYF
TRBV6-6	TRBD1	.	TRBJ1-2	TGTGCCAGCAGTCCAAGTAGAGAGGGGGCTAGGTCTGGCTACACCTTC	CASSPSREGARSGYTF
TRBV7-2	.	.	TRBJ2-2	TGTGCCAGCAGCTCGTACACCGGGGAGCTGTTTTTT	CASSSYTGELFF
TRBV5-1	TRBD2	.	TRBJ2-3	TGCGCCAGCAGCCCTGGGACTAGCGGGGGGGCGAGCACAGATACGCAGTATTTT	CASSPGTSGGASTDTQYF
TRBV19	.	.	TRBJ2-3	TGTGCCAGTAGTACCGGACTTACGAGCACAGATACGCAGTATTTT	CASSTGLTSTDTQYF
TRBV2	.	.	TRBJ1-5	TGTGCCAGCAGCGACCCCCGGACAGAAAGAAATCAGCCCCAGCATTTT	CASSDPRTERNQPQHF
TRBV2	TRBD1	.	TRBJ1-2	TGTGCCAGCAGTATGGTCGCGGCAGGGGGCGGCTATGGCTACACCTTC	CASSMVAAGGGYGYTF
TRBV18	.	.	TRBJ2-7	TGTGCCAGCTCACCAATGCAGATCTCCTACGAGCAGTACTTC	CASSPMQISYEQYF
TRBV30	.	few	TRBJ1-6	TGTGCCTGGAGCTTAGTTGGGGCAGTTAATTCACCCCTCCACTTT	CAWSLVGAVNSPLHF
TRBV2	.	.	TRBJ2-5	TGTGCCAGCACCAGGGAGGGCGGGGGCAGGGAGACCCAGTACTTC	CASTREGGGRETQYF
TRBV4-3	TRBD2	.	TRBJ2-1	TGCGCCAGCAGCCAAGATAGGACTAGCGGGAGATCGCGGGAGCAGTTCTTC	CASSQDRTSGRSREQFF
TRBV5-1	.	.	TRBJ2-2	TGCGCCAGCACCCCCCGGGAAAAACTCACCGGGGAGCTGTTTTTT	CASTPREKLTGELFF
TRBV28	TRBD2	.	TRBJ2-5	TGTGCCAGCAGTCCAAGGCCCGGGGCGGGAGCGCGCGAGACCCAGTACTTC	CASSPRPGAGARETQYF
TRBV9	TRBD1	.	TRBJ1-2	TGTGCCAGTCGCCACGATCGGACAGGGATTGGGAGCCATGGCTACACCTTC	CASRHDRTGIGSHGYTF
TRBV19	.	.	TRBJ1-2	TGTGCCAGTGACCCCGGAGGGCGCTATGGCTACACCTTC	CASDPGGRYGYTF
TRBV7-8	.	once	TRBJ2-2	TGTGCCAGCAGCTTAGTGGGGAGAAGATCCGGGGAGCTGTTTTTT	CASSLVGRRSGELFF
TRBV6-4	.	.	TRBJ2-3	TGTGCCAGCAGCCCCAGGGGGGAGGGCACAGATACGCAGTATTTT	CASSPRGEGTDTQYF
TRBV27	.	.	TRBJ1-1	TGTGCCAGCAGTTTATTTGCCCTTCGGGACACTGAAGCTTTCTTT	CASSLFALRDTEAFF
TRBV28	.	.	TRBJ2-7	TGTGCCAGCAGCAGGACAGCGTACGAGCAGTACTTC	CASSRTAYEQYF
TRBV9	.	.	TRBJ1-1	TGTGCCAGCAGCGGTTCAGACAGGTCGGAAGCTTTCTTT	CASSGSDRSEAFF